The text below deals with one T cell receptor (beta chain). As yet, its antigen is unknown. This record comes from a study of identical twins. Findings and limits, study-wide: Twin-shared out-of-frame alpha sequences were enriched for low generation probability. Zero-insertion findings could be partly confounded by invariant cells (MAIT and iNKT cells). Cord blood beta clonotypes present at high abundance carried fewer insertions; no such pattern appeared in memory repertoires.

TCRdb analysed the 5' RACE reads with MiXCR anew, one entry per CDR3 protein. The sample yields a few hundred thousand distinct CDR3 sequences, roughly 9.5% seen once. The V gene's germline CDR1 is SEHNR and CDR2 FQNEAQ (reference sequence). V was shortened by 4 bases and J by 8 bases, with 12 bases between the two germline ends. The CDR3 totals 13 residues. The same data also went into a second study, on yellow fever vaccine responses in identical twins.

The chain joins TRBV7-9 to TRBJ2-1; no definite D call. Material for sequencing was PBMCs. The origin of this receptor is a woman aged 18-29 years in good health. The CDR3 is CASSSLGPDEQFF. As DNA, the CDR3 is TGTGCCAGCAGCTCGCTAGGGCCGGATGAGCAGTTCTTC.